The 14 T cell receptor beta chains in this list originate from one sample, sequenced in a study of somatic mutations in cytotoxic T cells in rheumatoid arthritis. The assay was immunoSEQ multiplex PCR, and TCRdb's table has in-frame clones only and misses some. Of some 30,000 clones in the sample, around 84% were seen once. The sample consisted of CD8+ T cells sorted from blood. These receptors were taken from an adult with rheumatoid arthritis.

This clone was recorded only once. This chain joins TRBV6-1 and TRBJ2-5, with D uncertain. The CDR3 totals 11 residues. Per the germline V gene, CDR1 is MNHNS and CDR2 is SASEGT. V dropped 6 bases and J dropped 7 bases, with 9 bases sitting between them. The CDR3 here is CASRKGGTQYF. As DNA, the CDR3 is TGTGCCAGCAGGAAGGGCGGGACCCAGTACTTC.

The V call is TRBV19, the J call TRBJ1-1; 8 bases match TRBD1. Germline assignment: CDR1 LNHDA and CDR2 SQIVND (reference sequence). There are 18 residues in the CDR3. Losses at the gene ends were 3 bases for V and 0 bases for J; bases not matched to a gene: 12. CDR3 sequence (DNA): TGTGCCAGTAGTATCCAATCGGGGACAGGAGTTATGAACACTGAAGCTTTCTTT. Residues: CASSIQSGTGVMNTEAFF.

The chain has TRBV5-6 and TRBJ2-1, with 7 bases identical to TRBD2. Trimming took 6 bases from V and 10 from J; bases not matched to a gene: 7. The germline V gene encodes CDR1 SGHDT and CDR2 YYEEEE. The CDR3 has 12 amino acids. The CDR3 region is CASTEGREEQFF. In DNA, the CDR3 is TGTGCCAGCACCGAGGGGAGGGAAGAGCAGTTCTTC.

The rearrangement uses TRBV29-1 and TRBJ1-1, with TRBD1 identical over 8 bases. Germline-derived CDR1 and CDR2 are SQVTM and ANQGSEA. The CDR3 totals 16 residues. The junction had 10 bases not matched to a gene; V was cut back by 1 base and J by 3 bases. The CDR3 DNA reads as TGCAGCGTTGAAGGGTGGCAGGGGGCAGAATACACTGAAGCTTTCTTT. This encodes CSVEGWQGAEYTEAFF.

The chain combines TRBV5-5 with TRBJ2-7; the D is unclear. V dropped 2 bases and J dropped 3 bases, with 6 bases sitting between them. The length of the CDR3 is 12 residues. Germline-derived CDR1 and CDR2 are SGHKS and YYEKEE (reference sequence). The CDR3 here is CASSFGFYEQYF. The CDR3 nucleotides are TGTGCCAGCAGCTTCGGATTCTACGAGCAGTACTTC.

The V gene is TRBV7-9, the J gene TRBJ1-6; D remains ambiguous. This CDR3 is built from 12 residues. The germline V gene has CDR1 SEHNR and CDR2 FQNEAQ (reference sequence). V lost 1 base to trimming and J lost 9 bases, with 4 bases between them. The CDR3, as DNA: TGTGCCAGCAGCTTAGGTAGTTCACCCCTCCACTTT. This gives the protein CASSLGSSPLHF.

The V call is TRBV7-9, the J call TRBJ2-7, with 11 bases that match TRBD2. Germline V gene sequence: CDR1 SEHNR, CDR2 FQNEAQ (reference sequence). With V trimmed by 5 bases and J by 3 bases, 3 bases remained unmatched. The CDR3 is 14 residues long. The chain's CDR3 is CASSPTSGSYEQYF. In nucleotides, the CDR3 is TGTGCCAGCAGCCCCACTAGCGGGAGCTACGAGCAGTACTTC.

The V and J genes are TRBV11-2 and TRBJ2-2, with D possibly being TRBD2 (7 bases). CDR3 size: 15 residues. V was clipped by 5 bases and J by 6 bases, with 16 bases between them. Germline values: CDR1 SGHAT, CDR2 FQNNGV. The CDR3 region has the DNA TGTGCCAGCAGCACCCGTGAGGGGGGGCCCGGGGAGCTGTTTTTT. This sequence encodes CASSTREGGPGELFF.

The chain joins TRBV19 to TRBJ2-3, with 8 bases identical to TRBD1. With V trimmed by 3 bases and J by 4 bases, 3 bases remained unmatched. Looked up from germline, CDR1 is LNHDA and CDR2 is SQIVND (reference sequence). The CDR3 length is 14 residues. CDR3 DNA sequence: TGTGCCAGTAGTATCGACAGGGGTCCAGATACGCAGTATTTT. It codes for CASSIDRGPDTQYF.

CDR3 in amino acids: CASSLATHPNTEAFF. The CDR3 region has the DNA TGTGCCAGCAGCTTAGCGACCCACCCGAACACTGAAGCTTTCTTT. The V gene is TRBV7-9, the J gene TRBJ1-1; D remains ambiguous. V was pared by 0 bases and J by 1 base, with 9 bases between. This CDR3 is built from 15 residues. The germline CDR1 and CDR2 sequences are SEHNR and FQNEAQ (reference sequence).

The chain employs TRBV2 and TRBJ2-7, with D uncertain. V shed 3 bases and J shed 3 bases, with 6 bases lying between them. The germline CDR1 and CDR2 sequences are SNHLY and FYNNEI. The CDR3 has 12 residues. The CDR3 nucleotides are TGTGCCAGCAGTGATTCGGGCTACGAGCAGTACTTC. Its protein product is CASSDSGYEQYF.

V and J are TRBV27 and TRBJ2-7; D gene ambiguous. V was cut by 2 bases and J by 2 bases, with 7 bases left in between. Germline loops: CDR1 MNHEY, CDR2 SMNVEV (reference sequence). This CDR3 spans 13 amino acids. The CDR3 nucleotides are TGTGCCAGCAGTTTAGGCATAGCCTACGAGCAGTACTTC. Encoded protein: CASSLGIAYEQYF.

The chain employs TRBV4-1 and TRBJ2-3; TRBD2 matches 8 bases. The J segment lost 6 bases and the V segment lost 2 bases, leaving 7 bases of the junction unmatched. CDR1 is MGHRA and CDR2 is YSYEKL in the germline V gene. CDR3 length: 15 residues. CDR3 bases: TGCGCCAGCAGCCAAAAAGGACTAGCTTTGGATACGCAGTATTTT. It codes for CASSQKGLALDTQYF.

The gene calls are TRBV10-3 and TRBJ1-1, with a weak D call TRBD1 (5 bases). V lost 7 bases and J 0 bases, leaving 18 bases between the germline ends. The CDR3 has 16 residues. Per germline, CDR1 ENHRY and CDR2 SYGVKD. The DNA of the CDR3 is TGTGCCATCACCAACGACAGTCCTTTTATGAACACTGAAGCTTTCTTT. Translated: CAITNDSPFMNTEAFF.